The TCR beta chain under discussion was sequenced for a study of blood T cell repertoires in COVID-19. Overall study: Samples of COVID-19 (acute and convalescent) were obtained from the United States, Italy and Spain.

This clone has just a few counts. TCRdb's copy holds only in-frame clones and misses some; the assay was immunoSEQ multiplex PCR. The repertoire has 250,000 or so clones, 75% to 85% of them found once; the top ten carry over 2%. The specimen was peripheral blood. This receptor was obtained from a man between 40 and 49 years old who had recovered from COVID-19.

DNA of the CDR3: TGTGCCAGCAGCTTAGGAAGGGGTGACGAGCAGTACTTC. It is translated as CASSLGRGDEQYF. This chain uses TRBV11-2 with TRBJ2-7; D may be TRBD1 (5 bases). CDR1 is SGHAT and CDR2 is FQNNGV in the germline V gene. The CDR3 extends over 13 amino acids. The ends were cut back, 1 base at V and 5 bases at J, with 9 bases in the middle.